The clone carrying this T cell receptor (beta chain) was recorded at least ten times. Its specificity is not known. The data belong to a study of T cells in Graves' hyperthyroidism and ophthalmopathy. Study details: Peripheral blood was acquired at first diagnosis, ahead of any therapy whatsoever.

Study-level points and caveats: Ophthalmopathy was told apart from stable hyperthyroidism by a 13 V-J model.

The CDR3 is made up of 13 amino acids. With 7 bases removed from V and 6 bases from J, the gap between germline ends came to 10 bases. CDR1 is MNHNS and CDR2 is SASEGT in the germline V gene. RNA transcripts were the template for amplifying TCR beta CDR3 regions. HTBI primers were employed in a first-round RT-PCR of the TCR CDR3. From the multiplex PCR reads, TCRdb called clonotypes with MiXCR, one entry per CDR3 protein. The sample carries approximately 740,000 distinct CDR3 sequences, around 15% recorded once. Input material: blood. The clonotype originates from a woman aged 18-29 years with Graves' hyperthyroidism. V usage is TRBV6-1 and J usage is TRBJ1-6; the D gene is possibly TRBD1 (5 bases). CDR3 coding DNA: TGTGCCAGCATCGTGGGGCTTAATTCACCCCTCCACTTT. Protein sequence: CASIVGLNSPLHF.